This T cell receptor beta chain was retrieved from a study of T-cell memory formation after mild COVID-19. Study overall: Across donors, TCR clusters were largely donor specific. Overall study results and limits: Contracting CD4+ clones sat mainly in CM and EM; CD8+ in EMRA. Memory cells collected pre-infection included some clones that later responded, suggesting cross-reactive memory joined.

Libraries for TCRalpha and TCRbeta carried sample barcodes and unique molecular identifiers via 5'RACE. TCRdb re-called the 5' RACE reads with MiXCR, one entry per CDR3 protein. The table has 350,000 to 500,000 distinct CDR3 sequences, roughly 20% seen once. Details on this clonotype: No antigen is known for it.

Trimming pared 7 bases from V and 3 bases from J, leaving 16 bases between. This CDR3 is built from 14 residues. CDR1 and CDR2 from the germline V gene are LNHDA and SQIVND (reference sequence). The rearrangement links TRBV19 to TRBJ2-7; D perhaps matches TRBD2 (5 bases). This TCR was sampled from an adult woman who had mild COVID-19 (a few samples of this study predate the infection). Cell type and time point are not known. Sequenced sample: PBMCs or a T cell subset sorted from them (not recorded which). CDR3 in amino acids: CASIERAGGYEQYF. As DNA, the CDR3 is TGTGCCAGTATTGAAAGGGCTGGAGGCTACGAGCAGTACTTC.